Below are 25 T cell receptor beta chains sequenced from a single sample in a study of CD4 T cells in relation to SARS-CoV-2 and coronaviruses. The unexposed donors gave CD4+ T cells in about 2011-2018, prior to COVID-19. Sequenced by immunoSEQ multiplex PCR; TCRdb stores in-frame clones only, minus some. The data hold around 56,000 clones, with 80% to 90% observed a single time. The sequenced sample consisted of memory CD4+ T cells from PBMCs. These receptors were taken from a human donor in good health.

The chain links TRBV7-3 to TRBJ2-1, with no clear D. Trimming removed 0 bases at V and 7 bases at J, with 4 bases between. This CDR3 is built from 12 residues. CDR1 is SGHTA and CDR2 is FQGTGA in the germline V gene. Written as DNA, the CDR3 is TGTGCCAGCAGCTTAACGGGAAATGAGCAGTTCTTC. It codes for CASSLTGNEQFF.

The rearrangement joins TRBV28 to TRBJ1-1; D perhaps matches TRBD1 (6 bases). V lost 6 bases and J lost 4, with 18 bases in between. Germline CDR1 reads MDHEN; CDR2 reads SYDVKM. The CDR3 spans 15 residues. The CDR3 DNA reads TGTGCCAGCAGACTAAAGGGACGGGGGCTCACTGAAGCTTTCTTT. This translates into CASRLKGRGLTEAFF.

This chain connects TRBV3-1 (or the pseudogene TRBV3-2) to TRBJ1-1; 7 bases map to TRBD1. The CDR3 has 14 amino acids. V dropped 4 bases and J dropped 5; count of bases not matched to a gene: 7. The germline V gene has CDR1 LGHDT and CDR2 YNNKEL (reference sequence). The CDR3 DNA reads as TGTGCCAGCAGCCCCCTACAGGGGATGACTGAAGCTTTCTTT. Translation gives CASSPLQGMTEAFF.

The rearrangement joins TRBV5-4 to TRBJ1-4; D is possibly TRBD1 (6 bases). Looked up from germline, CDR1 is SGHNT and CDR2 is YYREEE (reference sequence). The length of the CDR3 is 14 residues. The V gene lost 5 bases and the J gene lost 0 bases, with 8 bases spanning the gap. The CDR3 loop reads CASRDSSTNEKLFF. The CDR3 DNA follows: TGTGCCAGCAGGGACAGCTCAACTAATGAAAAACTGTTTTTT.

The chain employs TRBV9 and TRBJ1-4, with TRBD1 as a possible D gene (6 bases). V lost 5 bases and J lost 0, with 20 bases in between. The CDR3 has 18 amino acids. The germline V gene has CDR1 SGDLS and CDR2 YYNGEE. The CDR3 DNA sequence: TGTGCCAGCAGAGACCGGGGACCACAGGGTGCAACTAATGAAAAACTGTTTTTT. This gives the protein CASRDRGPQGATNEKLFF.

This chain links TRBV11-2 with TRBJ1-6; D gene uncertain. CDR3 size: 12 residues. V shed 3 bases and J shed 4 bases, with 1 base lying between them. CDR1 is SGHAT and CDR2 is FQNNGV in the germline V gene. This CDR3 reads CASSFYNSPLHF. The CDR3 region has the DNA TGTGCCAGCAGCTTTTATAATTCACCCCTCCACTTT.

V usage is TRBV2 and J usage is TRBJ1-6; no firm D call. Looked up from germline, CDR1 is SNHLY and CDR2 is FYNNEI. The CDR3 has 14 residues. Trimming shortened V by 6 bases and J by 10 bases, and 16 bases separated the two germline ends. DNA for the CDR3: TGTGCCAGCAGAGCAGGAGGGATTTACTCACCCCTCCACTTT. This sequence encodes CASRAGGIYSPLHF. Using reference TRBV2 and TRBJ1-6 for the parts outside the CDR3, the full variable domain is EPEVTQTPSHQVTQMGQEVILRCVPISNHLYFYWYRQILGQKVEFLVSFYNNEISEKSEIFDDQFSVERPDGSNFTLKIRSTKLEDSAMYFCASRAGGIYSPLHFGNGTRLTVT.

V and J are TRBV28 and TRBJ2-5; TRBD2 might be the D (5 bases). The CDR3 loop spans 12 amino acids. Trimming cost V 6 bases and J 5 bases, with 10 bases left between them. The V gene's germline CDR1 is MDHEN and CDR2 SYDVKM. The CDR3 spells CASRSSVETQYF. The CDR3 coding sequence is TGTGCCAGCAGGAGTAGCGTGGAGACCCAGTACTTC.

The CDR3: CASIVTGGDKTQYF. The CDR3 bases are TGTGCCAGCATAGTCACAGGGGGCGACAAGACCCAGTACTTC. The V call is TRBV6-5, the J call TRBJ2-5; TRBD1 matches 9 bases. V lost 7 bases to trimming and J lost 6 bases; unmatched junction nucleotides: 9. In germline, CDR1 is MNHEY, CDR2 SVGAGI. This CDR3 spans 14 amino acids.

The gene calls are TRBV24-1 and TRBJ1-4; 7 nucleotides agree with TRBD1. With V trimmed by 9 bases and J by 3 bases, 3 bases remained unmatched. Germline V lookup: CDR1 KGHDR, CDR2 SFDVKD. This CDR3 region has 13 residues. The chain's CDR3 is CATSGTANEKLFF. The CDR3 coding sequence is TGTGCCACCTCCGGGACAGCTAATGAAAAACTGTTTTTT.

This clone has just one count. This chain connects TRBV10-1 to TRBJ2-3, with D possibly TRBD1 on 5 matching bases. The germline V and J ends were trimmed by 6 bases and 6 bases, with 13 bases remaining between them. The CDR3 has 13 residues. CDR1 and CDR2 (germline): WNHNN, SYGVQD (reference sequence). CDR3 loop: CASSETVFDTQYF. The CDR3 DNA follows: TGCGCCAGCAGCGAGACAGTGTTTGATACGCAGTATTTT.

The gene calls are TRBV11-2 and TRBJ2-5, with a tentative D call TRBD2 (5 bases). CDR1 is SGHAT and CDR2 is FQNNGV in the germline V gene. The CDR3 is 14 amino acids. Trimming removed 5 bases from V and 1 base from J, with 11 bases in between. The CDR3 DNA is TGTGCCAGCAGCCCCAATAGCGTCCAAGAGACCCAGTACTTC. Translation: CASSPNSVQETQYF.

This chain uses TRBV10-2 with TRBJ2-3, with D possibly TRBD2 on 6 matching bases. V shed 6 bases and J shed 2 bases, with 15 bases lying between them. The V gene's germline CDR1 is WSHSY and CDR2 SAAADI. This CDR3 is built from 15 residues. As DNA, the CDR3 is TGCGCCAGCAGCCAATTAGCGGAACTCACAGATACGCAGTATTTT. Translated, it gives CASSQLAELTDTQYF.

J is TRBJ1-6 and V is TRBV3-1 (or the pseudogene TRBV3-2); D is ambiguous. Germline CDR1 and CDR2: LGHDT and YNNKEL (reference sequence). The CDR3 runs to 14 residues. The V and J ends lost 7 bases and 7 bases respectively, with 14 bases between them. The CDR3 is CASTNAGINSPLHF. The CDR3 coding sequence is TGTGCCAGCACCAATGCCGGGATCAATTCACCCCTCCACTTT.

The chain recombines TRBV3-1 (or the pseudogene TRBV3-2) with TRBJ1-1; no firm D call. Germline V gene lookup returns CDR1 LGHDT and CDR2 YNNKEL (reference sequence). V was shortened by 5 bases and J by 4 bases, with 11 bases between the two germline ends. CDR3 length: 13 amino acids. CDR3 DNA: TGTGCCAGCAGCAGCCTCCGGGGCACTGAAGCTTTCTTT. Its protein is CASSSLRGTEAFF.

The chain is built from TRBV5-1 and TRBJ2-1, with 9 bases lining up with TRBD2. Germline values: CDR1 SGHRS, CDR2 YFSETQ. This CDR3 is built from 17 residues. The J segment lost 2 bases and the V segment lost 4 bases, leaving 10 bases of the junction unmatched. The CDR3 DNA reads TGCGCCAGCAGCCAAAGGCCAGCGGGAGGAACCTACAATGAGCAGTTCTTC. It specifies CASSQRPAGGTYNEQFF.

With regard to this clone: Within the sample, other DNA sequences also encode this same CDR3. The chain combines TRBV24-1 with TRBJ1-4; D gene ambiguous. The CDR3 spans 13 residues. The V end was cut by 9 bases, the J end by 0 bases, with 7 bases between. CDR1 is KGHDR and CDR2 is SFDVKD in the germline V gene. In nucleotides, the CDR3 is TGTGCCACCTCAGGATCAACTAATGAAAAACTGTTTTTT. It is translated as CATSGSTNEKLFF.

The chain has TRBV19 and TRBJ1-2; no firm D call. The CDR3 runs 12 residues. The V end lost 7 bases, the J end lost 3 bases, and 9 bases lay between the germline ends. The germline V gene encodes CDR1 LNHDA and CDR2 SQIVND (reference sequence). The CDR3 sequence: CASKWGDYGYTF. As DNA, the CDR3 is TGTGCCAGTAAGTGGGGTGACTATGGCTACACCTTC.

The rearrangement links TRBV3-1 (or the pseudogene TRBV3-2) to TRBJ1-1; D gene ambiguous. This CDR3 region has 13 residues. Trimming left V 4 bases short and J 4 bases short, with 10 bases between. Germline V gives CDR1 LGHDT, CDR2 YNNKEL (reference sequence). CDR3 loop: CASSLRVITEAFF. CDR3 in DNA: TGTGCCAGCAGCCTCCGGGTTATCACTGAAGCTTTCTTT.

The V gene is TRBV6-5, the J gene TRBJ1-1; a weak D match, TRBD1 (5 bases). CDR1 is MNHEY and CDR2 is SVGAGI in the germline V gene. V dropped 6 bases and J dropped 0 bases, with 11 bases sitting between them. This CDR3 contains 14 residues. The DNA for the CDR3 is TGTGCCAGCAGGGGGCAGGTTGTGAACACTGAAGCTTTCTTT. This gives the protein CASRGQVVNTEAFF.

This clone was observed a single time. The chain is built from TRBV5-1 and TRBJ2-7; no reliable D call. CDR3 size: 19 residues. Trimming took off 2 bases at V and 2 bases at J, with 26 bases between the two ends. Germline V lookup: CDR1 SGHRS, CDR2 YFSETQ. CDR3 in amino acids: CASSLISLSANTIPYEQYF. The CDR3 DNA sequence: TGCGCCAGCAGCTTAATAAGCCTCTCGGCGAACACTATCCCCTACGAGCAGTACTTC.

This clone was detected only once. The rearrangement uses TRBV19 and TRBJ2-7; 7 bases are shared with TRBD2. Germline CDR1 and CDR2: LNHDA and SQIVND (reference sequence). V shed 9 bases and J 9 bases; nucleotides not matched to a gene: 11. The CDR3 spans 12 residues. The CDR3 is CASASRGDRQYF. CDR3 bases: TGTGCCAGCGCGAGTCGGGGGGATCGGCAGTACTTC.

The chain combines TRBV30 with TRBJ1-6; 7 nucleotides align to TRBD1. This CDR3 has 13 amino acids. Looked up from germline, CDR1 is GTSNPN and CDR2 is SVGIG (reference sequence). Trimming at V came to 8 bases and at J to 7 bases, leaving 8 bases not matched to a gene. CDR3 residues: CAKRQGWNSPLHF. CDR3 nucleotides: TGTGCCAAACGACAGGGCTGGAATTCACCCCTCCACTTT.

The CDR3: CASSLTTGTSTDTQYF. The CDR3 bases are TGTGCCAGCAGCTTGACCACCGGGACTAGCACAGATACGCAGTATTTT. The genes are TRBV5-5 and TRBJ2-3; D possibly corresponds to TRBD2 (6 bases). The V end lost 1 base, the J end lost 0 bases, and 12 bases lay between the germline ends. The CDR3 covers 16 residues. Germline assignment: CDR1 SGHKS and CDR2 YYEKEE (reference sequence).

The chain employs TRBV6-5 and TRBJ1-5, with a tentative D call TRBD1 (6 bases). V dropped 6 bases and J dropped 6 bases, with 18 bases sitting between them. The CDR3 has 15 residues. Per germline, CDR1 MNHEY and CDR2 SVGAGI. For the CDR3, the DNA is TGTGCCAGCAGCTACACAGGGAAGTGGAGTCAGCCCCAGCATTTT. Its translation is CASSYTGKWSQPQHF.